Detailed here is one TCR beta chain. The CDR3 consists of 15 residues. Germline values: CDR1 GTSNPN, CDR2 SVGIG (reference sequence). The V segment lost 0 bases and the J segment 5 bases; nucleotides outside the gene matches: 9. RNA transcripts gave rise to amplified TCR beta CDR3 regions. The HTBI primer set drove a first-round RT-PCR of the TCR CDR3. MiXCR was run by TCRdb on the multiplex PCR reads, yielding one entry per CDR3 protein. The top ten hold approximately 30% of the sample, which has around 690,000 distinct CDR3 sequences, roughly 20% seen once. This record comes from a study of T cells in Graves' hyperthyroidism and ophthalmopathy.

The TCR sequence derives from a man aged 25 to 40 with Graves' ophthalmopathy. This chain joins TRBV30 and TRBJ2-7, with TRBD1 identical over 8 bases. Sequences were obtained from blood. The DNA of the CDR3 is TGTGCCTGGAGTGTAGGGCAGGGGGCGGTGAACGAGCAGTACTTC. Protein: CAWSVGQGAVNEQYF.